Below are 12 T cell receptor beta chains sequenced from a single sample in a study of T-cell reconstitution after alpha-beta-depleted transplantation in children. Unique molecular identifiers were incorporated when the TCRbeta library was constructed. TCRdb re-derived calls from the PCR reads in MiXCR, one entry per CDR3 protein. The sample records about 460,000 distinct CDR3 sequences, about 11% being singletons. The sequencing used PBMCs, collected before TCRalphabeta/CD19-depleted stem cell transplant. The receptors were sampled from a child under 10 years old with inherited bone marrow failure, due to receive a stem cell transplant.

Turning to this clonotype: This clone may be a read error of a much larger clone one base away. This chain links TRBV7-2 with TRBJ1-2; unclear D gene. The CDR3 loop spans 14 amino acids. In germline, CDR1 is SGHTA, CDR2 FQGNSA. The CDR3 protein is CASGLEQYNYGYTF. The CDR3 coding sequence is TGTGCCAGCGGCTTAGAGCAGTATAACTATGGCTACACCTTC. Looking up the rest from reference TRBV7-2 and TRBJ1-2 gives the full variable domain: GAGVSQSPSNKVTEKGKDVELRCDPISGHTALYWYRQSLGQGLEFLIYFQGNSAPDKSGLPSDRFSAERTGGSVSTLTIQRTQQEDSAVYLCASGLEQYNYGYTFGSGTRLTVV.

The J gene is TRBJ2-6, the V gene TRBV5-1, with no clear D. In germline, CDR1 is SGHRS, CDR2 YFSETQ. This CDR3 has 14 residues. With 4 bases removed from V and 0 bases from J, the gap between germline ends came to 5 bases. The CDR3 nucleotides are TGCGCCAGCAGCGCCGACTCTGGGGCCAACGTCCTGACTTTC. Translating gives CASSADSGANVLTF.

This clonotype appeared once. This may be a read error, as it is one base from a much larger clone. The gene calls are TRBV10-3 and TRBJ2-3; the match to TRBD2 covers 7 bases. Germline assignment: CDR1 ENHRY and CDR2 SYGVKD. V shed 6 bases and J 7 bases; nucleotides not matched to a gene: 13. This CDR3 has 15 amino acids. For the CDR3, the DNA is TGTGCCATCAGCCCTTCTGGCGGGGGTCTGAATACGCAGTATTTT. Protein product: CAISPSGGGLNTQYF.

This clonotype was recorded at least ten times. V gene TRBV24-1 combines with J gene TRBJ2-7; D may be TRBD2 (5 bases). Looked up from germline, CDR1 is KGHDR and CDR2 is SFDVKD. V was clipped by 9 bases and J by 2 bases, with 10 bases between them. This CDR3 comprises 12 residues. Here the CDR3 reads CATRTGTYEQYF. DNA for the CDR3: TGTGCCACCCGGACGGGGACCTACGAGCAGTACTTC.

This chain uses TRBV11-2 with TRBJ2-7, with TRBD1 as a possible D gene (5 bases). The germline V gene encodes CDR1 SGHAT and CDR2 FQNNGV. CDR3 length equals 17 residues. The V end lost 0 bases, the J end lost 11 bases, and 26 bases lay between the germline ends. The CDR3 bases are TGTGCCAGCAGCTTAGATATCACGCAGGGCCGTACTCGGGTGAAGTACTTC. Translating it yields CASSLDITQGRTRVKYF.

This clonotype has only a few counts. The CDR3, as DNA: TGTGCCAGCAGCCCTCTTCGGGGGAGGGCCGGCAATGAGCAGTTCTTC. It encodes CASSPLRGRAGNEQFF. The V and J genes are TRBV7-2 and TRBJ2-1, with 7 bases lining up with TRBD2. This CDR3 is 16 amino acids long. Per germline, CDR1 SGHTA and CDR2 FQGNSA. V shed 5 bases, J shed 6 bases, and the junction held 13 bases outside the gene matches.

This clonotype was counted many times. The V call is TRBV24-1, the J call TRBJ1-1, with 7 bases matching TRBD1. Germline V CDR1 and CDR2: KGHDR, SFDVKD. Germline trimming cut 3 bases from V and 4 bases from J; bases unmatched to any gene: 7. The CDR3 covers 15 residues. The DNA for the CDR3 is TGTGCCACCAGTGATGGGAGGGGGCCGCGCACTGAAGCTTTCTTT. Protein product: CATSDGRGPRTEAFF.

This clonotype has ten or more counts. The V call is TRBV20-1, the J call TRBJ2-3, with 7 positions matching TRBD2. Germline-derived CDR1 and CDR2 are DFQATT and SNEGSKA (reference sequence). The CDR3 contains 17 residues. Losses at the gene ends were 0 bases for V and 2 bases for J; bases not matched to a gene: 11. CDR3 in DNA: TGCAGTGCTAGAGATCTTGGAGCGGGACTGCCCACAGATACGCAGTATTTT. This gives the protein CSARDLGAGLPTDTQYF.

This clonotype was found many times. The chain joins TRBV7-9 to TRBJ1-3; D gene ambiguous. V was cut by 1 base and J by 4 bases, with 5 bases left in between. CDR3 length: 13 amino acids. The germline CDR1 and CDR2 sequences are SEHNR and FQNEAQ (reference sequence). The CDR3 nucleotides read TGTGCCAGCAGCTTAGATGGGGGAAACACCATATATTTT. Translating it yields CASSLDGGNTIYF.

This clonotype occurred many times. The gene calls are TRBV11-2 and TRBJ2-3; D unresolved. Germline assignment: CDR1 SGHAT and CDR2 FQNNGV. The CDR3 has 12 residues. The V end lost 3 bases, the J end lost 11 bases, and 12 bases lay between the germline ends. The DNA for the CDR3 is TGTGCCAGCAGCTTTATGGTCCGTCGGCAGTATTTT. Amino acid sequence: CASSFMVRRQYF.

The chain joins TRBV5-1 to TRBJ2-7; TRBD2 is a possible D gene (6 bases). V dropped 5 bases and J dropped 3 bases, with 15 bases sitting between them. The CDR3 has 14 residues. Germline CDR1 is SGHRS and CDR2 is YFSETQ. In nucleotides, the CDR3 is TGCGCCAGCAGAGAGGTGATCGGGAGCTACGAGCAGTACTTC. Translation: CASREVIGSYEQYF.

As to this clonotype: Since a much larger clone is just one base distant, this may be a read error. The V call is TRBV7-9, the J call TRBJ2-1, with D possibly TRBD2 on 6 matching bases. The germline CDR1 and CDR2 sequences are SEHNR and FQNEAQ (reference sequence). The CDR3 is 15 amino acids. Deletions cut 0 bases from V and 12 bases from J, with 18 bases between. The CDR3 loop reads CASSLAQGSGGRQFF. As DNA, the CDR3 is TGTGCCAGCAGCTTAGCGCAGGGTAGCGGAGGAAGGCAGTTCTTC.